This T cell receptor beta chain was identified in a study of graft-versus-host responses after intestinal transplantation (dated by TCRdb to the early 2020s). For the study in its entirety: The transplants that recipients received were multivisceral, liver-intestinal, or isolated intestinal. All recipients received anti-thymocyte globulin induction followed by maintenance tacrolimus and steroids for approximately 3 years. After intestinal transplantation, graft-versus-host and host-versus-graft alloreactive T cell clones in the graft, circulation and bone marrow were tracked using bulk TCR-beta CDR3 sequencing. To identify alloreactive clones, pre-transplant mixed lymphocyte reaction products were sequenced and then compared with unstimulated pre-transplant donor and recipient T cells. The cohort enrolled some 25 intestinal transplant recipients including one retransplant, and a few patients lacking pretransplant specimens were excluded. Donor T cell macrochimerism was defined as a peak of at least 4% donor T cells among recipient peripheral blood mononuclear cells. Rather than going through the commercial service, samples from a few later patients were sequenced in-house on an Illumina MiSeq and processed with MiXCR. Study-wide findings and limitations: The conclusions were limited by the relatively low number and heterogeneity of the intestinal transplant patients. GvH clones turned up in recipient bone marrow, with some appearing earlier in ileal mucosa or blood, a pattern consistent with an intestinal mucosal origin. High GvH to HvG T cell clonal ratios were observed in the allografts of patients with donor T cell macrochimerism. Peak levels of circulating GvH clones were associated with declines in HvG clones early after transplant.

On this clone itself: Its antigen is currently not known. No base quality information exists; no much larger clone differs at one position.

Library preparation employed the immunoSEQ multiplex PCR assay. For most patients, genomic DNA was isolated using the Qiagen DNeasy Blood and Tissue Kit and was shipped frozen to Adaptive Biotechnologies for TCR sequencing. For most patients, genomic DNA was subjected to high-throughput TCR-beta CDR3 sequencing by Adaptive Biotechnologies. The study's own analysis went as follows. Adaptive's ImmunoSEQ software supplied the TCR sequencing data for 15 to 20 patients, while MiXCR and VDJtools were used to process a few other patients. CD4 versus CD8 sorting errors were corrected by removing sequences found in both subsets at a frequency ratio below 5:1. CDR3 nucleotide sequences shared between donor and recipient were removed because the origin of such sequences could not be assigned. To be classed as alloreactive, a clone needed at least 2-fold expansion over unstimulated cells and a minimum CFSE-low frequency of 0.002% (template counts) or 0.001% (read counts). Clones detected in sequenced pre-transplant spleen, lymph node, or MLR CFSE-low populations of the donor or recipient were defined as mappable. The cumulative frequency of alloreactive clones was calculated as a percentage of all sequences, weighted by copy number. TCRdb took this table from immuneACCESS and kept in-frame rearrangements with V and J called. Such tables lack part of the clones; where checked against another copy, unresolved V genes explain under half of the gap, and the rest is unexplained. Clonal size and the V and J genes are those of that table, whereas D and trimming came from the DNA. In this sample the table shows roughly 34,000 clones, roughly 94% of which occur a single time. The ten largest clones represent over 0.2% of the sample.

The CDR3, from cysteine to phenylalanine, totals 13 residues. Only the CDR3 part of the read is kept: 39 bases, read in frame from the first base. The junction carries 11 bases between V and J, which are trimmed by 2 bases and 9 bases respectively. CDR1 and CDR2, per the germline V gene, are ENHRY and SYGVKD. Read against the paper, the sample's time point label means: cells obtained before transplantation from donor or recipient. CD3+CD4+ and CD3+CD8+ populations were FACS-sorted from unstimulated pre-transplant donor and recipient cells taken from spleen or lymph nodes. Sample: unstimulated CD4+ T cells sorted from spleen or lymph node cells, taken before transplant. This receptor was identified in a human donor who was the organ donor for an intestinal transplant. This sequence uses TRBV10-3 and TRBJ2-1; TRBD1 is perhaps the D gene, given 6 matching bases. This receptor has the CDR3 CAISEPQGSEQFF. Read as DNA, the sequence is TGTGCCATCAGTGAGCCGCAGGGGAGTGAGCAGTTCTTC.